This TCR beta chain was captured in a study of blood T cell repertoires in COVID-19. Study details: PBMCs, B-cell-depleted T cells, or T cells were the source of the cDNA or gDNA that made up the material.

J gave up 6 bases and V 6 bases, and 4 bases lay outside the gene matches. Germline CDR1 and CDR2: LNHDA and SQIVND (reference sequence). This CDR3 region has 13 residues. Original methodology: Nucleated cell number was recorded as an estimate derived from reference gene primer amplification. Measured with immunoSEQ multiplex PCR; TCRdb has only the in-frame clones, and not every one. V and J calls and clone size are as listed in that table; D and trimming were resolved from the DNA. The data hold roughly 380,000 clones, with roughly 77% observed a single time. The rearrangement joins TRBV19 to TRBJ2-4; 8 nucleotides agree with TRBD2. Material: peripheral blood. The clonotype originates from a human donor with acute or convalescent COVID-19. The donor label of this sample is uncertain. CDR3 sequence (DNA): TGTGCCAGTAGGGGACTAGAGGGAAACATTCAGTACTTC. Its protein is CASRGLEGNIQYF.